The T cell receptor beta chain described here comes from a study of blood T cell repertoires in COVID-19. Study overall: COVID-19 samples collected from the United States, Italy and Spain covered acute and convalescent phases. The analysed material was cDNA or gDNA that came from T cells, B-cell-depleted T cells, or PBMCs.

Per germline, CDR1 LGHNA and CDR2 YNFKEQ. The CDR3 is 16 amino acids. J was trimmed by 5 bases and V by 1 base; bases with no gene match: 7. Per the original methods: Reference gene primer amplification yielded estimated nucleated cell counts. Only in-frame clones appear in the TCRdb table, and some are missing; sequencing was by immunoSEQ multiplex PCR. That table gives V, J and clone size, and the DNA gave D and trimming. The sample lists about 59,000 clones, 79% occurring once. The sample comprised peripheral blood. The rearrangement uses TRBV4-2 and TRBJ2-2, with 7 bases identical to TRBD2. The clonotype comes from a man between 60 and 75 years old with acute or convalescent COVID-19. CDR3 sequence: CASSQVSGTGTGELFF. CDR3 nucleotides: TGTGCCAGCAGCCAAGTGAGCGGGACGGGGACCGGGGAGCTGTTTTTT.